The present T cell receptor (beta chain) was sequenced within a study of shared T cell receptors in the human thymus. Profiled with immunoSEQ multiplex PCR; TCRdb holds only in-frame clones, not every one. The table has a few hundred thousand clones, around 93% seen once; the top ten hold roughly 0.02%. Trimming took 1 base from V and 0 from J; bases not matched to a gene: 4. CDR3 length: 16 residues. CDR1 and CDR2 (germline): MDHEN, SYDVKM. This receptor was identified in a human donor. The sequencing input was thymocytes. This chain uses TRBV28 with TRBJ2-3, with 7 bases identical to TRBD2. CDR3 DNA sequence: TGTGCCAGCAGTTTATTTCTAGCGGAGAGCACAGATACGCAGTATTTT. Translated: CASSLFLAESTDTQYF.